The rows below give T cell receptor beta chains drawn from one sample of a study of blood T cell repertoires in COVID-19. TCRdb's copy holds only in-frame clones and misses some; the assay was immunoSEQ multiplex PCR. The sample shows just under 350,000 clones, around 91% of them seen only once. Material for sequencing was peripheral blood. These receptors came from a woman aged 18 to 35 who had recovered from COVID-19. The CDR3 runs from the conserved cysteine through the conserved F or W. The D gene is left open where the match is weak. Where a row states a size, it is once, few, many or the class of an expanded clone; other rows omit it.

>-|-|TRBV3-1/TRBV3-2|12|TRBJ2-2
CASSPGPGELFF
TGTGCCAGCAGTCCAGGTCCCGGGGAGCTGTTTTTT
>TRBD2|-|TRBV6-2/TRBV6-3|18|TRBJ2-2
CASSYTGSSGANTGELFF
TGTGCCAGCAGTTACACGGGGTCTAGCGGAGCGAACACCGGGGAGCTGTTTTTT
>-|-|TRBV10-3|15|TRBJ1-1
CAISESGQGNTEAFF
TGTGCCATCAGTGAGTCGGGACAAGGGAACACTGAAGCTTTCTTT
>TRBD1|-|TRBV9|14|TRBJ1-1
CASSWGQGNTEAFF
TGTGCCAGCAGCTGGGGACAGGGGAACACTGAAGCTTTCTTT
>TRBD1|once|TRBV10-2|15|TRBJ2-4
CASRSPGGLKNIQYF
TGCGCCAGCAGATCTCCAGGGGGCCTCAAAAACATTCAGTACTTC
>TRBD1|-|TRBV6-5|15|TRBJ1-3
CASSSGQFSGNTIYF
TGTGCCAGCAGCTCGGGACAGTTCTCTGGAAACACCATATATTTT
>TRBD1|-|TRBV15|15|TRBJ1-5
CATSRGTANNQPQHF
TGTGCCACCAGCAGGGGGACAGCGAACAATCAGCCCCAGCATTTT
>-|-|TRBV30|18|TRBJ2-6
CAWSPPLQLRSGANVLTF
TGTGCCTGGAGTCCCCCCCTCCAGTTACGATCTGGGGCCAACGTCCTGACTTTC
>TRBD2|-|TRBV11-3|16|TRBJ2-3
CASSLVLAGHTDTQYF
TGTGCCAGCAGCTTAGTGTTAGCGGGACACACAGATACGCAGTATTTT
>TRBD2|-|TRBV7-8|16|TRBJ2-2
CASSPLAEMNTGELFF
TGTGCCAGCAGCCCACTAGCGGAAATGAACACCGGGGAGCTGTTTTTT
>TRBD1|-|TRBV19|14|TRBJ2-2
CASSLGQGTGELFF
TGTGCCAGTAGTCTGGGACAGGGCACCGGGGAGCTGTTTTTT
>-|-|TRBV9|18|TRBJ2-2
CASSAHPTTAGKAGELFF
TGTGCCAGCAGCGCCCACCCTACGACCGCGGGTAAAGCCGGGGAGCTGTTTTTT
>-|-|TRBV12-5|12|TRBJ1-6
CASGFREAPLHF
TGTGCTAGTGGTTTTAGGGAGGCACCCCTCCACTTT
>TRBD1|-|TRBV30|16|TRBJ1-2
CAWSVRRTGNYYGYTF
TGTGCCTGGAGTGTACGGAGGACAGGGAACTACTATGGCTACACCTTC
>TRBD1|-|TRBV15|15|TRBJ1-2
CATSRDARGSLGYTF
TGTGCCACCAGCAGAGATGCCAGGGGGAGTTTAGGCTACACCTTC
>-|-|TRBV29-1|13|TRBJ1-1
CSVEGWAGTEAFF
TGCAGCGTTGAGGGTTGGGCAGGGACTGAAGCTTTCTTT
>-|-|TRBV3-1/TRBV3-2|16|TRBJ2-2
CASSQDPLVVTGELFF
TGTGCCAGCAGCCAAGATCCACTAGTAGTCACCGGGGAGCTGTTTTTT
>-|-|TRBV11-3|14|TRBJ2-3
CASSSGLNTDTQYF
TGTGCCAGCAGCTCGGGACTTAACACAGATACGCAGTATTTT
>-|-|TRBV11-3|15|TRBJ2-3
CASSRRDSVADTQYF
TGTGCCAGCAGCCGCCGGGACTCCGTCGCAGATACGCAGTATTTT
>-|-|TRBV5-6|16|TRBJ1-2
CASSLAFRRGQHGYTF
TGTGCCAGCAGCTTGGCGTTCAGGCGGGGGCAACATGGCTACACCTTC
>TRBD2|-|TRBV9|13|TRBJ2-1
CASSVEVGLGQFF
TGTGCCAGCAGCGTAGAGGTGGGACTAGGACAGTTCTTC
>-|-|TRBV21-1|15|TRBJ2-5
CASSKAPGREETQYF
TGTGCCAGCAGCAAAGCTCCCGGGAGGGAAGAGACCCAGTACTTC
>TRBD1|-|TRBV3-1/TRBV3-2|16|TRBJ1-6
CASSHTWDRVHSPLHF
TGTGCCAGCAGCCACACATGGGACAGGGTGCATTCACCCCTCCACTTT
>-|-|TRBV7-9|14|TRBJ1-3
CASSFFSLGNTIYF
TGTGCCAGCAGCTTCTTTTCCCTTGGAAACACCATATATTTT
>-|-|TRBV2|13|TRBJ1-2
CASTEQAIYGYTF
TGTGCCAGCACGGAACAGGCCATCTATGGCTACACCTTC
>TRBD2|-|TRBV7-2|14|TRBJ2-1
CASGLAGGYNEQFF
TGTGCCAGCGGACTAGCGGGAGGTTACAATGAGCAGTTCTTC
>TRBD1|-|TRBV7-8|13|TRBJ1-1
CASSPRTGTEAFF
TGTGCCAGCAGCCCGAGGACAGGCACTGAAGCTTTCTTT
>-|-|TRBV29-1|11|TRBJ2-4
CSASWGDIQYF
TGCAGCGCTTCATGGGGGGACATTCAGTACTTC
>-|few|TRBV9|15|TRBJ1-6
CASSVRGTYNSPLHF
TGTGCCAGCAGCGTCAGGGGAACCTATAATTCACCCCTCCACTTT
>TRBD1|-|TRBV19|14|TRBJ2-4
CASSDRGAKNIQYF
TGTGCCAGTTCGGACAGGGGAGCCAAAAACATTCAGTACTTC
>-|-|TRBV3-1/TRBV3-2|15|TRBJ2-1
CASSQGGASAGEQFF
TGTGCCAGCAGCCAGGGCGGGGCCTCGGCGGGGGAGCAGTTCTTC
>-|-|TRBV2|13|TRBJ1-2
CASSRTKNYGYTF
TGTGCCAGCTCCCGGACAAAGAATTATGGCTACACCTTC
>-|-|TRBV6-5|14|TRBJ1-5
CASSREPSNQPQHF
TGTGCCAGCAGCCGGGAACCTAGCAATCAGCCCCAGCATTTT
>-|-|TRBV29-1|16|TRBJ1-2
CSVATLMGARNYGYTF
TGCAGCGTCGCAACCCTAATGGGGGCGAGGAACTATGGCTACACCTTC
>TRBD2|-|TRBV2|17|TRBJ2-3
CASSPWWGGTSTDTQYF
TGTGCCAGCAGTCCTTGGTGGGGGGGAACTAGCACAGATACGCAGTATTTT
>TRBD2|-|TRBV5-6|16|TRBJ2-1
CASSWGLAASYNEQFF
TGTGCCAGCAGCTGGGGACTAGCGGCATCCTACAATGAGCAGTTCTTC
>TRBD1|-|TRBV5-5|16|TRBJ1-5
CASSLYRGEYDQPQHF
TGTGCCAGCAGCTTATACAGGGGGGAATACGATCAGCCCCAGCATTTT
>-|-|TRBV9|18|TRBJ2-6
CASSARGYGVAGANVLTF
TGTGCCAGCAGCGCTCGAGGCTACGGAGTTGCTGGGGCCAACGTCCTGACTTTC
>TRBD1|-|TRBV7-8|16|TRBJ1-4
CASSLGDRGFNEKLFF
TGTGCCAGCAGCTTAGGAGACAGGGGTTTTAATGAAAAACTGTTTTTT
>-|once|TRBV2|11|TRBJ2-5
CASSATAAQYF
TGTGCCAGCAGTGCCACTGCGGCCCAGTACTTC
>TRBD2|few|TRBV6-2/TRBV6-3|19|TRBJ2-1
CASSYVAGRRLAGGNEQFF
TGTGCCAGCAGTTATGTGGCAGGGAGAAGACTAGCGGGTGGGAATGAGCAGTTCTTC
>TRBD2|-|TRBV2|17|TRBJ2-2
CASSESPLAGKTGELFF
TGTGCCAGCAGTGAAAGCCCACTAGCGGGAAAAACCGGGGAGCTGTTTTTT
>-|-|TRBV9|15|TRBJ1-3
CASSATTSAGNTIYF
TGTGCCAGCAGCGCTACGACTTCGGCTGGAAACACCATATATTTT
>TRBD2|-|TRBV4-1|15|TRBJ2-3
CASLPGGRRTDTQYF
TGCGCCAGTTTACCGGGCGGGAGGCGGACAGATACGCAGTATTTT
>-|-|TRBV5-4|15|TRBJ2-3
CASSFGAGPGDTQYF
TGTGCCAGCAGTTTTGGGGCGGGACCCGGAGATACGCAGTATTTT
>-|-|TRBV29-1|13|TRBJ1-5
CSVGGANNQPQHF
TGCAGCGTAGGTGGAGCTAACAATCAGCCCCAGCATTTT
>-|-|TRBV4-1|17|TRBJ2-5
CASSQDSMGGGQETQYF
TGCGCCAGCAGCCAAGACTCTATGGGAGGGGGTCAAGAGACCCAGTACTTC
>-|-|TRBV7-9|18|TRBJ2-3
CASSLVRASGGVGDTQYF
TGTGCCAGCAGCTTAGTCCGGGCCAGCGGAGGCGTGGGAGATACGCAGTATTTT
>-|-|TRBV12-3/TRBV12-4|13|TRBJ2-1
CASSRPPELEQFF
TGTGCCAGCAGCCGTCCCCCCGAGCTTGAGCAGTTCTTC
>TRBD1|once|TRBV27|14|TRBJ1-5
CASSLMAGGQPQHF
TGTGCCAGCAGTTTAATGGCAGGGGGGCAGCCCCAGCATTTT
>TRBD1|-|TRBV7-9|15|TRBJ1-2
CASSLASDRARGYTF
TGTGCCAGCAGCTTAGCGTCTGACAGGGCGCGTGGCTACACCTTC
>TRBD2|-|TRBV28|15|TRBJ2-5
CASSLLGGSAETQYF
TGTGCCAGCAGTTTATTGGGCGGGAGCGCAGAGACCCAGTACTTC
>-|-|TRBV20-1|13|TRBJ1-3
CSASTSSGNTIYF
TGCAGTGCTAGTACGAGCTCTGGAAACACCATATATTTT